Each of the 21 T cell receptor beta chains below was sequenced from the same sample in a study of early stage breast cancer tumors. Sequenced by immunoSEQ multiplex PCR; TCRdb stores in-frame clones only, minus some. Among about 14,000 clones, over 60% were seen once, and the ten largest hold approximately 7.6%. The source material was normal breast tissue next to the tumor. The receptors originated from a person aged 45-65 years with breast cancer.

This rearrangement joins TRBV11-2 to TRBJ2-2; no clear D gene. The V end lost 1 base, the J end lost 0 bases, and 15 bases lay between the germline ends. CDR3 length: 18 residues. The germline CDR1 and CDR2 sequences are SGHAT and FQNNGV. CDR3 in DNA: TGTGCCAGCAGCTTAGGAGTATTTGGCAGGACGAACACCGGGGAGCTGTTTTTT. It translates to CASSLGVFGRTNTGELFF.

The V and J genes are TRBV5-1 and TRBJ1-5; 7 nucleotides line up with TRBD1. Looked up from germline, CDR1 is SGHRS and CDR2 is YFSETQ. J lost 2 bases, V lost 4 bases, and 3 bases had no gene match. This CDR3 comprises 14 residues. The CDR3 DNA is TGCGCCAGCAGCGATACAGGGGGCAATCAGCCCCAGCATTTT. Its protein product is CASSDTGGNQPQHF. Variable domain in full (rest from reference TRBV5-1 and TRBJ1-5): KAGVTQTPRYLIKTRGQQVTLSCSPISGHRSVSWYQQTPGQGLQFLFEYFSETQRNKGNFPGRFSGRQFSNSRSEMNVSTLELGDSALYLCASSDTGGNQPQHFGDGTRLSIL.

This clone occurred a few times. The V gene is TRBV5-4, the J gene TRBJ1-6; a possible D gene is TRBD1 (6 bases). The V end was cut by 4 bases, the J end by 7 bases, with 12 bases between. Germline CDR1 reads SGHNT; CDR2 reads YYREEE (reference sequence). The CDR3 is made up of 14 amino acids. This CDR3 is CASSIQGNNSPLHF. CDR3 coding DNA: TGTGCCAGCAGCATACAGGGAAACAATTCACCCCTCCACTTT.

This clone has more than one count but fewer than ten. The chain joins TRBV28 to TRBJ1-1, with unresolved D. This CDR3 comprises 12 residues. Germline V CDR1 and CDR2: MDHEN, SYDVKM. V lost 8 bases and J lost 3, with 10 bases in between. CDR3 region: CASGRADTEAFF. The CDR3 nucleotides read TGTGCCAGCGGACGCGCGGACACTGAAGCTTTCTTT.

The J gene is TRBJ2-5, the V gene TRBV9; the D gene could be TRBD1 or TRBD2 (5 bases each). Germline CDR1 reads SGDLS; CDR2 reads YYNGEE. This CDR3 is 14 amino acids long. V lost 0 bases to trimming and J lost 2 bases, with 8 bases between them. The DNA for the CDR3 is TGTGCCAGCAGCGTAGGGGACGTTCAAGAGACCCAGTACTTC. Translating it yields CASSVGDVQETQYF.

The chain carries TRBV14 and TRBJ2-5; 7 bases agree with TRBD2. After removal of 1 base from V and 3 bases from J, the junction contained 5 bases not matched to a gene. The CDR3 consists of 15 residues. CDR1 and CDR2 from the germline V gene are SGHDN and FVKESK. The CDR3 DNA reads as TGTGCCAGCAGCCAAGTCTTGGGGACTAAAGAGACCCAGTACTTC. Protein product: CASSQVLGTKETQYF.

J is TRBJ2-3 and V is TRBV19, with TRBD1 matching over 10 bases. After removal of 7 bases from V and 7 bases from J, the junction contained 8 bases not matched to a gene. Germline V gene sequence: CDR1 LNHDA, CDR2 SQIVND (reference sequence). This CDR3 comprises 14 residues. This chain's CDR3 is CASIGTGAGNTQYF. CDR3 sequence (DNA): TGTGCCAGTATCGGGACAGGGGCGGGGAATACGCAGTATTTT.

This clone was seen more than once but under ten times. The rearrangement links TRBV10-1 to TRBJ2-2; D perhaps matches TRBD1 (6 bases). Trimming pared 3 bases from V and 7 bases from J, leaving 12 bases between. This CDR3 spans 14 amino acids. Germline CDR1 is WNHNN and CDR2 is SYGVQD (reference sequence). The CDR3 DNA sequence: TGCGCCAGCAGTGACTACAGGGTCGGCGGGGAGCTGTTTTTT. Its translation: CASSDYRVGGELFF.

The V and J genes are TRBV7-9 and TRBJ1-4; D unclear. The V gene lost 2 bases and the J gene lost 7 bases, with 14 bases spanning the gap. The germline V gene encodes CDR1 SEHNR and CDR2 FQNEAQ (reference sequence). This CDR3 region has 15 residues. The chain's CDR3 is CASSLLGPSSEKLFF. The CDR3 coding sequence is TGTGCCAGCAGCTTATTGGGTCCATCATCTGAAAAACTGTTTTTT.

The V and J genes are TRBV10-3 and TRBJ2-2; D gene ambiguous. The CDR3 contains 13 residues. V dropped 7 bases and J dropped 3 bases, with 9 bases sitting between them. Germline-derived CDR1 and CDR2 are ENHRY and SYGVKD. The CDR3 DNA reads TGTGCCATCAAGGTCCGGGACACCGGGGAGCTGTTTTTT. Encoded protein: CAIKVRDTGELFF.

This chain links TRBV7-9 with TRBJ2-3; a possible D gene is TRBD2 (6 bases). CDR1 is SEHNR, CDR2 FQNEAQ, per germline (reference sequence). The CDR3 covers 15 residues. Trimming shortened V by 5 bases and J by 2 bases, and 14 bases separated the two germline ends. CDR3 protein: CASSPGTPITDTQYF. CDR3 coding DNA: TGTGCCAGCAGCCCGGGGACTCCTATCACAGATACGCAGTATTTT.

This clone was seen a few times. The chain links TRBV5-1 to TRBJ1-3; D may be TRBD1 (6 bases). CDR3 length equals 16 residues. Germline lookup yields CDR1 SGHRS and CDR2 YFSETQ. Trimming pared 0 bases from V and 0 bases from J, leaving 10 bases between. Here the CDR3 reads CASSLAPGDSGNTIYF. The CDR3 coding sequence is TGCGCCAGCAGCTTGGCCCCAGGGGACTCTGGAAACACCATATATTTT.

For this clone: One junction end does not reproduce the germline sequence, and a read error may be involved. The chain combines TRBV2 with TRBJ2-7, with TRBD2 identical over 12 bases. Per germline, CDR1 SNHLY and CDR2 FYNNEI. The CDR3 consists of 13 residues. CDR3 bases: TGTGCCGGCAGGACTAGCGGGATGTACGAGCAGTACTTC. Protein product: CAGRTSGMYEQYF.

The rearrangement uses TRBV7-2 and TRBJ2-3; D is possibly TRBD1 (5 bases). V lost 6 bases and J 6 bases, leaving 13 bases between the germline ends. Germline V gene lookup returns CDR1 SGHTA and CDR2 FQGNSA. The CDR3 totals 13 residues. The CDR3 here is CASRPTTEDTQYF. The CDR3, as DNA: TGTGCCAGCAGACCAACGACAGAGGATACGCAGTATTTT.

The rearrangement uses TRBV6-6 and TRBJ1-1, with a tentative D call TRBD1 (5 bases). Germline V gene sequence: CDR1 MNHNY, CDR2 SVGAGI (reference sequence). V lost 1 base and J 4 bases, leaving 13 bases between the germline ends. This CDR3 is built from 15 residues. This CDR3 is CASSYYRGEGTEAFF. The CDR3 DNA reads as TGTGCCAGCAGTTACTATAGAGGGGAGGGCACTGAAGCTTTCTTT.

This CDR3 reads CASSTTGGTSHYGYTF. The CDR3 region has the DNA TGTGCCAGCAGCACTACAGGGGGTACCTCCCACTATGGCTACACCTTC. V usage is TRBV7-9 and J usage is TRBJ1-2; 8 bases align to TRBD1. Unmatched junction bases numbered 11, after V lost 5 bases and J lost 3 bases. Germline V gene lookup returns CDR1 SEHNR and CDR2 FQNEAQ (reference sequence). The CDR3 loop spans 16 amino acids.

V gene TRBV21-1 combines with J gene TRBJ1-2. TRBV21-1 is flagged as a pseudogene. The CDR3 spans 14 residues. CDR3 sequence: CASSSEGRNYGYTF. CDR3 coding DNA: TGTGCCAGCAGCTCCGAGGGACGGAACTATGGCTACACCTTC.

This chain links TRBV5-1 with TRBJ1-5, with TRBD1 matching over 8 bases. This CDR3 has 18 amino acids. Losses at the gene ends were 4 bases for V and 0 bases for J; bases not matched to a gene: 12. The germline gives CDR1 SGHRS, CDR2 YFSETQ. This CDR3 is CASSPGQGTTYSNQPQHF. The CDR3 DNA sequence: TGCGCCAGCAGCCCAGGACAGGGAACGACTTATAGCAATCAGCCCCAGCATTTT.

CDR3 region: CASSLVREQYF. As DNA, the CDR3 is TGTGCCAGCAGTTTGGTACGGGAGCAGTACTTC. V usage is TRBV28 and J usage is TRBJ2-7, with D hard to call. V gave up 3 bases and J gave up 7 bases, with 7 bases separating them. Germline V CDR1 and CDR2: MDHEN, SYDVKM. The CDR3 loop spans 11 amino acids.

The chain employs TRBV28 and TRBJ1-5; D gene ambiguous. The V gene's germline CDR1 is MDHEN and CDR2 SYDVKM. V was shortened by 1 base and J by 7 bases, with 8 bases between the two germline ends. This CDR3 has 13 residues. This CDR3 is CASSLSGGQPQHF. The CDR3 DNA is TGTGCCAGCAGTTTATCAGGAGGACAGCCCCAGCATTTT.

The chain links TRBV7-2 to TRBJ2-2, with TRBD2 identical over 9 bases. CDR1 is SGHTA and CDR2 is FQGNSA in the germline V gene. CDR3 length: 16 amino acids. J lost 2 bases, V lost 3 bases, and 4 bases had no gene match. Here the CDR3 DNA reads TGTGCCAGCAGCTTGAGACTAGCGGAAAACACCGGGGAGCTGTTTTTT. It specifies CASSLRLAENTGELFF.